Listed below are T cell receptor beta chains from one sample, sequenced in a study of lung T cells in sarcoidosis with Löfgren's syndrome. MiXCR, applied by TCRdb to the reads, yields one record per CDR3 protein. The top ten hold approximately 6.4% of the sample, which has some 730 distinct CDR3 sequences, roughly 21% seen once. Sequencing input: CD4+ T cells from PBMCs. The source is a human donor with sarcoidosis (Löfgren's syndrome or another form), or a control subject (not recorded which). The conserved cysteine and the conserved F or W are not part of the CDR3 here. The order of the fields is clone size, D gene, J gene, V gene, CDR3 protein. The D gene is left open where the match is weak. Expanded clones get a size class; other rows say once, few or many, or leave the size out.

>large|.|TRBJ1-1|TRBV7-7
ASSPLPTGNTEAF
>large|.|TRBJ1-5|TRBV4-2
ASSQVGSNQPQH
>large|.|TRBJ2-3|TRBV7-2
ASSLGPPSTDTQY
>.|.|TRBJ2-7|TRBV6-5
ASSSGQPPGEQY
>few|TRBD1|TRBJ1-2|TRBV5-5
ASSSQGQSNYGYT
>medium-sized|.|TRBJ1-1|TRBV5-1
ASSLASGGTEAF
>large|.|TRBJ2-3|TRBV12-3/TRBV12-4
ASTTGWADTQY
>medium-sized|.|TRBJ1-5|TRBV15
ATSAYSGPQH
>large|.|TRBJ1-5|TRBV3-1
ASSQYGGNQPQH
>large|.|TRBJ2-3|TRBV7-2
ASSLASAPDTQY
>large|.|TRBJ2-1|TRBV7-2
ASSLAVRNEQF
>.|.|TRBJ2-7|TRBV6-4
ASSEGGRAKLYEQY
>.|TRBD1|TRBJ2-1|TRBV27
ASSYLTGTGVNEQF
>medium-sized|.|TRBJ1-3|TRBV20-1
SAEVPQGGGWSSGNTIY
>few|.|TRBJ2-7|TRBV7-2
ASSLAGNHEQY
>few|.|TRBJ2-7|TRBV5-5
ASSFRLNSYEQY
>medium-sized|TRBD2|TRBJ2-1|TRBV20-1
SARERSTSDNEQF
>.|.|TRBJ2-7|TRBV6-2/TRBV6-3
TSSYSMAGREQY
>large|.|TRBJ2-3|TRBV7-9
ASSLEGITDTQY
>large|.|TRBJ1-5|TRBV12-3/TRBV12-4
ASRGEGNQPQH
>large|TRBD1|TRBJ2-3|TRBV7-2
ASSLNPSGQTTQY
>few|TRBD2|TRBJ2-7|TRBV30
AWRQGGSYEQY
>medium-sized|TRBD2|TRBJ2-1|TRBV15
ATSRAKKSGGLWDEQF
>.|.|TRBJ2-5|TRBV7-8
ASSQNQGTQY
>large|TRBD2|TRBJ2-3|TRBV5-1
ASSLETSGSTDTQY
>medium-sized|TRBD2|TRBJ2-7|TRBV20-1
SARDTASGAYEQY
>large|TRBD2|TRBJ2-5|TRBV7-2
ASTKGTSGGLSAETQY
>few|TRBD1|TRBJ1-2|TRBV29-1
SVQRDRGTGGYT
>large|TRBD1|TRBJ1-1|TRBV20-1
SASTGVRTEAF
>large|.|TRBJ1-5|TRBV7-8
ASSLDPLGLGGNQPQH
>once|TRBD2|TRBJ2-3|TRBV10-3
AIRSGGAGDTQY
>.|TRBD2|TRBJ2-5|TRBV12-3/TRBV12-4
ASSRTGGETQY
>large|.|TRBJ1-1|TRBV12-3/TRBV12-4
ASSPRSEAF
>large|.|TRBJ2-1|TRBV20-1
SARDLGEFYNEQF
>large|.|TRBJ2-3|TRBV7-7
ASSSRGTDTQY
>few|.|TRBJ1-1|TRBV12-3/TRBV12-4
ASKRENTEAF
>few|.|TRBJ1-2|TRBV28
ASSLNGGITAGYT
>.|TRBD1|TRBJ1-1|TRBV5-4
ASSWTGGLTEAF
>few|.|TRBJ1-4|TRBV6-6
ATRKGYLEKLF